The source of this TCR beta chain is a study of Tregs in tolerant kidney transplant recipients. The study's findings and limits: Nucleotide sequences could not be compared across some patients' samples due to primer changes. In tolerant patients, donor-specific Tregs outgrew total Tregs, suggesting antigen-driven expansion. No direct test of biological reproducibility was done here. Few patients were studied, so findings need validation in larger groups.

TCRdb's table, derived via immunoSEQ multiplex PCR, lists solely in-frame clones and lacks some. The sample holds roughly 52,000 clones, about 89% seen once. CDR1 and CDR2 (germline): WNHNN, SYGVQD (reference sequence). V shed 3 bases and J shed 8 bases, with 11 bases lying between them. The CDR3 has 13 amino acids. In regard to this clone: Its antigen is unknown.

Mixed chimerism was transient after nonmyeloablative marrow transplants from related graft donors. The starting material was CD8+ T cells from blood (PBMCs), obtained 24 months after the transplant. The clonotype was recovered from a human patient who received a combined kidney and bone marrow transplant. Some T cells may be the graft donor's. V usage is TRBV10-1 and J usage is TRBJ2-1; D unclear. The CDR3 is CASSEASTYEQFF. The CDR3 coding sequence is TGCGCCAGCAGTGAAGCTAGTACGTATGAGCAGTTCTTC.